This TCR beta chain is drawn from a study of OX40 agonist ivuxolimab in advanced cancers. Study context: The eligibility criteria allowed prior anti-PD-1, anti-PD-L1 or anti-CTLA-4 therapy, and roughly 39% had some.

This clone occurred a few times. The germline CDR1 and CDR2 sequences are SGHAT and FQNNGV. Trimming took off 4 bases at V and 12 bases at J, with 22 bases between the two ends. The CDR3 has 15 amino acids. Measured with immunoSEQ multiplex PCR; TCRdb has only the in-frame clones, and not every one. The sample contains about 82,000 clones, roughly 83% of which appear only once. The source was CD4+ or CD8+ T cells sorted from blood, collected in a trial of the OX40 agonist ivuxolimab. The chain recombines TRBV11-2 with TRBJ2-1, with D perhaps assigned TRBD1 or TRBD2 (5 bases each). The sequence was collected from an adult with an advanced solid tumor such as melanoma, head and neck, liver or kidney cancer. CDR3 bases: TGTGCCAGCAGCTCCACGAGGGGTCCCCGTTCTGTGCAGTTCTTC. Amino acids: CASSSTRGPRSVQFF.